The 23 T cell receptor beta chains given below trace back to one sample, sequenced in a study of cytomegalovirus exposure and HLA in healthy donors. Vbeta (60) and Jbeta (13) primers were used in the PCR. The assay was immunoSEQ multiplex PCR, and TCRdb's table has in-frame clones only and misses some. The sample consists of about 200,000 clones, roughly 90% of them appearing once. Source material: PBMCs. These receptors were collected from a woman in her 30s in good health and CMV-seronegative.

The J gene is TRBJ2-1, the V gene TRBV25-1; 9 nucleotides align to TRBD2. Germline V lookup: CDR1 MGHDK, CDR2 SYGVNS. V gave up 6 bases and J gave up 8 bases; unmatched junction bases: 5. This CDR3 comprises 13 residues. CDR3 bases: TGTGCCAGCAGGGGTAGCGGGAGTGATGAGCAGTTCTTC. Its protein product is CASRGSGSDEQFF.

The chain employs TRBV28 and TRBJ2-7; maybe TRBD1 (6 bases). Trimming pared 3 bases from V and 5 bases from J, leaving 11 bases between. The CDR3 loop spans 13 amino acids. CDR1 MDHEN and CDR2 SYDVKM come from the germline V gene. CDR3 in amino acids: CASSLGATDEQYF. Here the CDR3 DNA reads TGTGCCAGCAGTTTGGGGGCTACCGACGAGCAGTACTTC. Supplemented by reference TRBV28 and TRBJ2-7, the full variable domain reads DVKVTQSSRYLVKRTGEKVFLECVQDMDHENMFWYRQDPGLGLRLIYFSYDVKMKEKGDIPEGYSVSREKKERFSLILESASTNQTSMYLCASSLGATDEQYFGPGTRLTVT.

The chain joins TRBV5-4 to TRBJ1-3; D is unresolved. Germline V gene lookup returns CDR1 SGHNT and CDR2 YYREEE (reference sequence). V was shortened by 4 bases and J by 3 bases, with 14 bases between the two germline ends. The CDR3 runs 15 residues. CDR3 residues: CASSGGSLSGNTIYF. The CDR3, as DNA: TGTGCCAGCAGCGGAGGGTCGTTGAGTGGAAACACCATATATTTT.

The V call is TRBV5-1, the J call TRBJ2-5; possible D gene TRBD1, 6 bases. The CDR3 has 15 residues. Germline V CDR1 and CDR2: SGHRS, YFSETQ. The V end was cut by 1 base, the J end by 5 bases, with 15 bases between. CDR3 in DNA: TGCGCCAGCAGCTTGATGGGGGCGCAAATGGAGACCCAGTACTTC. This translates into CASSLMGAQMETQYF.

This rearrangement joins TRBV2 to TRBJ2-7, with 7 bases matching TRBD1. CDR1 and CDR2 (germline): SNHLY, FYNNEI. V lost 7 bases to trimming and J lost 2 bases; unmatched junction nucleotides: 8. This CDR3 region has 14 residues. In DNA form, the CDR3 reads TGTGCCAGCACTACGAGGGACAGAACCTACGAGCAGTACTTC. It specifies CASTTRDRTYEQYF.

This chain links TRBV5-1 with TRBJ2-3; tentative D call: TRBD2 (5 bases). Trimming took 5 bases from V and 0 from J, leaving 10 bases between them. Germline-derived CDR1 and CDR2 are SGHRS and YFSETQ. The CDR3 contains 14 residues. CDR3 nucleotides: TGCGCCAGCAGAGGTAGCGAGAGCACAGATACGCAGTATTTT. Translating it yields CASRGSESTDTQYF.

This CDR3 is CASSLALAPYEQYF. As DNA, the CDR3 is TGTGCCAGCAGCTTGGCACTAGCTCCCTACGAGCAGTACTTC. The rearrangement uses TRBV5-4 and TRBJ2-7, with D perhaps TRBD2 (6 bases). This CDR3 is 14 amino acids long. Germline CDR1 SGHNT, CDR2 YYREEE (reference sequence). Between the trimmed V and J ends, which lost 0 bases and 2 bases, there was a span of 9 bases.

V usage is TRBV6-1 and J usage is TRBJ2-7; TRBD1 agrees at 9 bases. V trimming: 6 bases; J trimming: 5 bases; junction bases outside the gene matches: 8. The CDR3 runs 14 residues. The germline CDR1 and CDR2 sequences are MNHNS and SASEGT. The CDR3 region has the DNA TGTGCCAGCAGCCTCCGACAGGGGGGCAACGAGCAGTACTTC. This encodes CASSLRQGGNEQYF.

The V and J genes are TRBV7-6 and TRBJ2-3; 7 bases match TRBD2. From germline, CDR1 is SGHVS and CDR2 FNYEAQ. This CDR3 is 19 amino acids long. V lost 3 bases, J lost 2 bases, and 17 bases stayed unmatched. The CDR3 protein is CASSFGVAGRRTDTDTQYF. CDR3 bases: TGTGCCAGCAGCTTTGGTGTAGCGGGCCGACGCACAGACACAGATACGCAGTATTTT. The complete variable domain, with remaining parts taken from reference TRBV7-6 and TRBJ2-3, reads GAGVSQSPRYKVTKRGQDVALRCDPISGHVSLYWYRQALGQGPEFLTYFNYEAQQDKSGLPNDRFSAERPEGSISTLTIQRTEQRDSAMYRCASSFGVAGRRTDTDTQYFGPGTRLTVL.

V and J are TRBV2 and TRBJ2-7; D is uncertain. CDR1 is SNHLY, CDR2 FYNNEI, per germline. V shed 1 base and J shed 6 bases, with 4 bases lying between them. The CDR3 extends over 11 amino acids. This CDR3 is CASSEGSEQYF. The CDR3 DNA sequence: TGTGCCAGCAGTGAAGGGAGCGAGCAGTACTTC.

This sequence joins TRBV4-1 and TRBJ2-1; 7 bases are a match to TRBD1. This CDR3 contains 15 residues. J lost 5 bases, V lost 2 bases, and 6 bases had no gene match. Germline CDR1 is MGHRA and CDR2 is YSYEKL. CDR3: CASSQPTGDNNEQFF. Here the CDR3 DNA reads TGCGCCAGCAGCCAACCAACAGGGGACAACAATGAGCAGTTCTTC.

The chain links TRBV19 to TRBJ2-3; 10 nucleotides line up with TRBD2. The CDR3 is 18 residues long. J gave up 1 base and V 2 bases, and 9 bases lay outside the gene matches. Germline assignment: CDR1 LNHDA and CDR2 SQIVND (reference sequence). The CDR3 DNA sequence: TGTGCCAGTAGTATACGTCTAGCGGGAGTAAAGGGCACAGATACGCAGTATTTT. Amino acid sequence: CASSIRLAGVKGTDTQYF.

V and J are TRBV5-6 and TRBJ2-5; 7 bases agree with TRBD1. The CDR3 consists of 13 residues. The J segment lost 4 bases and the V segment lost 0 bases, leaving 0 bases of the junction unmatched. Germline V gene data show CDR1 as SGHDT and CDR2 as YYEEEE. Here the CDR3 reads CASSLDRGETQYF. CDR3 in DNA: TGTGCCAGCAGCTTGGACAGGGGAGAGACCCAGTACTTC.

The V and J genes are TRBV5-1 and TRBJ2-5; 9 bases are shared with TRBD1. The J call may not be correct, given that the DNA end is closer to TRBJ2-7. The CDR3 sequence is 14 residues long. From germline, CDR1 is SGHRS and CDR2 YFSETQ. The CDR3 protein is CASSSGTGSYEQYF. DNA of the CDR3: TGCGCCAGCAGCTCAGGGACAGGGTCCTACGAGCAGTACTTC.

This sequence joins TRBV28 and TRBJ1-1; no firm D call. The CDR3 contains 12 residues. The germline CDR1 and CDR2 sequences are MDHEN and SYDVKM. V lost 7 bases to trimming and J lost 4 bases, with 10 bases between them. The CDR3 protein is CASTLSSTEAFF. CDR3 nucleotide sequence: TGTGCCAGCACCCTCTCGAGCACTGAAGCTTTCTTT.

V usage is TRBV19 and J usage is TRBJ1-2, with 10 bases lining up with TRBD1. With V trimmed by 7 bases and J by 7 bases, 15 bases remained unmatched. Germline CDR1 is LNHDA and CDR2 is SQIVND (reference sequence). The CDR3 is 16 amino acids. The CDR3, as DNA: TGTGCCAGTACCAGGAGCGGGACAGGGGTTTCGAGTGGCTACACCTTC. Translating it yields CASTRSGTGVSSGYTF.

The chain couples TRBV5-1 to TRBJ2-5; 8 nucleotides align to TRBD2. The CDR3 runs to 14 residues. The germline V gene has CDR1 SGHRS and CDR2 YFSETQ. V was clipped by 7 bases and J by 2 bases; unmatched bases: 7. As DNA, the CDR3 is TGCGCCAGCCGCGCGGGAGGCCCTCAAGAGACCCAGTACTTC. Residues: CASRAGGPQETQYF.

The V gene is TRBV5-4, the J gene TRBJ1-2, with 9 positions matching TRBD1. V lost 5 bases and J lost 7; bases outside the gene matches: 6. The germline V gene has CDR1 SGHNT and CDR2 YYREEE (reference sequence). The CDR3 sequence is 13 residues long. CDR3 in DNA: TGTGCCAGCAGTTTTGACAGGGGGGTTGGCTACACCTTC. Amino acid sequence: CASSFDRGVGYTF.

V is TRBV7-9 and J is TRBJ2-1; D call uncertain. This CDR3 is 13 amino acids long. CDR1 and CDR2 from the germline V gene are SEHNR and FQNEAQ (reference sequence). V lost 1 base, J lost 8 bases, and 9 bases lay in between. For the CDR3, the DNA is TGTGCCAGCAGCTTAGGGCAGTTCGATGAGCAGTTCTTC. It is translated as CASSLGQFDEQFF. Drawing the rest from reference TRBV7-9 and TRBJ2-1, the complete variable domain is DTGVSQNPRHKITKRGQNVTFRCDPISEHNRLYWYRQTLGQGPEFLTYFQNEAQLEKSRLLSDRFSAERPKGSFSTLEIQRTEQGDSAMYLCASSLGQFDEQFFGPGTRLTVL.

The chain carries TRBV5-1 and TRBJ1-1; D not resolved. V was pared by 2 bases and J by 2 bases, with 10 bases between. CDR1 is SGHRS, CDR2 YFSETQ, per germline. The CDR3 consists of 14 residues. CDR3 protein: CASSLSSSNTEAFF. The CDR3 DNA reads TGCGCCAGCAGCTTATCCAGTTCCAACACTGAAGCTTTCTTT.

The chain has TRBV7-8 and TRBJ2-5; D possibly corresponds to TRBD2 (7 bases). The assigned J gene may be wrong: the sequence end matches TRBJ2-7 better. The CDR3 extends over 15 amino acids. Germline V gene lookup returns CDR1 SGHVS and CDR2 FQNEAQ. The CDR3 nucleotides read TGTGCCAGCAGCTTAGAGGGGGGGAGGGGCCACGAGCAGTACTTC. It encodes CASSLEGGRGHEQYF.

The chain has TRBV6-6 and TRBJ2-5; no firm D call. The CDR3 is 14 amino acids. V was cut by 0 bases and J by 0 bases, with 5 bases left in between. Germline lookup yields CDR1 MNHNY and CDR2 SVGAGI (reference sequence). The CDR3 nucleotides read TGTGCCAGCAGTTACTCCGCGAACCAAGAGACCCAGTACTTC. Protein product: CASSYSANQETQYF.

The chain carries TRBV7-2 and TRBJ2-5; possible D gene TRBD1, 6 bases. The CDR3 is 15 amino acids. Trimming took 1 base from V and 1 from J, leaving 10 bases between them. Germline loops: CDR1 SGHTA, CDR2 FQGNSA. This CDR3 is CASSLVTGPQETQYF. The CDR3 DNA reads as TGTGCCAGCAGCTTAGTCACAGGGCCCCAAGAGACCCAGTACTTC. Supplemented by reference TRBV7-2 and TRBJ2-5, the full variable domain reads GAGVSQSPSNKVTEKGKDVELRCDPISGHTALYWYRQSLGQGLEFLIYFQGNSAPDKSGLPSDRFSAERTGGSVSTLTIQRTQQEDSAVYLCASSLVTGPQETQYFGPGTRLLVL.